The clone carrying this TCR beta chain has only one observation. As processed by the authors: Quantification of nucleated cells was approximated via reference gene primer amplification. Clones were read by immunoSEQ multiplex PCR, and TCRdb kept only the in-frame ones, dropping some. V and J calls and clone size are copied from that table; D and trimming were computed from the DNA. The sample consists of fewer than 150,000 clones, roughly 80% of them appearing once. The CDR3 loop spans 14 amino acids. Trimming removed 0 bases from V and 4 bases from J, with 8 bases in between. Looked up from germline, CDR1 is SGHRS and CDR2 is YFSETQ. The data stem from a study of blood T cell repertoires in COVID-19. As for the study in general: Some COVID-19 samples were acute and others convalescent; all came from the United States, Italy and Spain. Sources were T cells, B-cell-depleted T cells, or PBMCs; the material itself was cDNA or gDNA.

The sample comprised peripheral blood. This receptor was identified in a human donor in a cohort sampled during active COVID-19. The rearrangement joins TRBV5-1 to TRBJ1-5; D may be TRBD1 (5 bases). The CDR3 reads CASSLEGANQPQHF. The CDR3 nucleotides are TGCGCCAGCAGCTTGGAAGGGGCAAATCAGCCCCAGCATTTT. The whole variable domain, remainder taken from reference TRBV5-1 and TRBJ1-5, is KAGVTQTPRYLIKTRGQQVTLSCSPISGHRSVSWYQQTPGQGLQFLFEYFSETQRNKGNFPGRFSGRQFSNSRSEMNVSTLELGDSALYLCASSLEGANQPQHFGDGTRLSIL.